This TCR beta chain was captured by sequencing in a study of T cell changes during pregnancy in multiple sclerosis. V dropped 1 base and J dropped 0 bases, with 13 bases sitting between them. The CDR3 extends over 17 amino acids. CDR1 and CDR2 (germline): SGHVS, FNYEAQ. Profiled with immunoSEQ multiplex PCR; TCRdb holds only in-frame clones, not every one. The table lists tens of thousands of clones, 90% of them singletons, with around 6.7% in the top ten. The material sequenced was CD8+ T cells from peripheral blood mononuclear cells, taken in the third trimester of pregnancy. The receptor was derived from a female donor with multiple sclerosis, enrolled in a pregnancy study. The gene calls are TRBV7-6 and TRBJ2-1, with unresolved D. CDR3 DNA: TGTGCCAGCAGCTTAGTTGAGCGACTTAGCTCCTACAATGAGCAGTTCTTC. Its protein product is CASSLVERLSSYNEQFF.